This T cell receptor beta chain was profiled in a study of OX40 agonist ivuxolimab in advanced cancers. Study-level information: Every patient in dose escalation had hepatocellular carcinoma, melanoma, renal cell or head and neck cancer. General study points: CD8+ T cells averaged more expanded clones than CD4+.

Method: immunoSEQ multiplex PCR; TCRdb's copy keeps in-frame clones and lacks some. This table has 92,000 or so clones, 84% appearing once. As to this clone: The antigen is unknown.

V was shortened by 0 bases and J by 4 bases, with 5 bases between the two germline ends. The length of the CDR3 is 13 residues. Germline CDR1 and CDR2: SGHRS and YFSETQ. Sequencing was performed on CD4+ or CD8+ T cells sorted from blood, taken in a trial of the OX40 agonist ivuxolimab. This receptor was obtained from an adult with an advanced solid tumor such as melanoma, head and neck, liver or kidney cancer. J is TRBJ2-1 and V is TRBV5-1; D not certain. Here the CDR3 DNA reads TGCGCCAGCAGCTTGGGCGAGTACAATGAGCAGTTCTTC. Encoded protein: CASSLGEYNEQFF.